This T cell receptor (beta chain) came from a study of cytomegalovirus exposure and HLA in healthy donors. Overall study findings and caveats: Earlier analysis looked at TCR beta V segments, and most were productive about 90% or about 30% of the time.

Trimming removed 0 bases at V and 3 bases at J, with 7 bases between. CDR1 and CDR2 from the germline V gene are SGDLS and YYNGEE. There are 13 residues in the CDR3. 13 Jbeta primers and 60 Vbeta primers were used for the PCR. Sequencing was performed with immunoSEQ multiplex PCR; in TCRdb, only in-frame clones are kept and a portion is missing. The sample holds more than 90,000 clones, 78% seen once. The table lists this clone with a few counts. Its antigen is not identified. Sequencing input: PBMCs. The V gene is TRBV9, the J gene TRBJ2-7; no definite D call. The receptor comes from an older woman in good health and CMV-seronegative. The CDR3 sequence: CASSVATGYEQYF. CDR3 nucleotide sequence: TGTGCCAGCAGCGTAGCTACCGGCTACGAGCAGTACTTC.